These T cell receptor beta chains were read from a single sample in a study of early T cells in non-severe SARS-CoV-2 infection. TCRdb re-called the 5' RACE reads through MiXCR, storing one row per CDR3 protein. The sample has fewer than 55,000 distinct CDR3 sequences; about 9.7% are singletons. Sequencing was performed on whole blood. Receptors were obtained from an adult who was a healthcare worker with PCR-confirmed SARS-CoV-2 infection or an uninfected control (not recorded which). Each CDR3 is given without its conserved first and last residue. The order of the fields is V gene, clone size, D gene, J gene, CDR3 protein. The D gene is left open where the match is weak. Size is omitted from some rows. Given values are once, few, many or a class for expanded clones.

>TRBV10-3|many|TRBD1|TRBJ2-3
ATQGGLGTDTQY
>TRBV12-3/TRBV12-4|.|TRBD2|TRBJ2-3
ASSLVSRGLAEFTDTQY
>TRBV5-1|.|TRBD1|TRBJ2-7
ASSLAGTGTDEQY
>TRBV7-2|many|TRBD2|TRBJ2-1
ASSLGLASDEQF
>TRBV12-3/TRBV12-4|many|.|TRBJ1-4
ASRDNVGEKLF
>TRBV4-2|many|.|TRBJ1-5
ASSHDWENQPQH
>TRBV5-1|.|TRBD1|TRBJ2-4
ASSLARGQDIQY
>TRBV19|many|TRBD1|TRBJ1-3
ASSLQGPGNTIY
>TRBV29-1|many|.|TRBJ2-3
SVAEGTDTQY
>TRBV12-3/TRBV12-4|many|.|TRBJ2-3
ASTGLTDTQY
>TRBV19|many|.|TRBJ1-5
ASSPPLGSNQPQH
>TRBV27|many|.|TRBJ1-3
ASSFLGGSGNTIY
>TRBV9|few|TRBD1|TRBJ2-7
ASSPGTGAYEQY
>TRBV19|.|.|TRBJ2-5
ASSPYRGGADRETQY
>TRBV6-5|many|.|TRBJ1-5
ASSSNRADQPQH
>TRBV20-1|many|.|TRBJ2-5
SARDVRGSETQY
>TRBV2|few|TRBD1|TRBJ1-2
ASSEGGQGAQYYGYT
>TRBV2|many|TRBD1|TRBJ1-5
ASRADRDQPQH
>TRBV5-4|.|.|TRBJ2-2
ASSLFRGANTGELF
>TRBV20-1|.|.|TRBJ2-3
SALTYAQTDTQY
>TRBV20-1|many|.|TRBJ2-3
SARVRGASTDTQY
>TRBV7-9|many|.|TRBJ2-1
ASSPTFNVVYNEQF
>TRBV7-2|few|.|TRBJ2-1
ASSLAKGREQF
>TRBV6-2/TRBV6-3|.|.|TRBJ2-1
ASTYGNEQF
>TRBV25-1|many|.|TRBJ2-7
ASIPGASGDEQY